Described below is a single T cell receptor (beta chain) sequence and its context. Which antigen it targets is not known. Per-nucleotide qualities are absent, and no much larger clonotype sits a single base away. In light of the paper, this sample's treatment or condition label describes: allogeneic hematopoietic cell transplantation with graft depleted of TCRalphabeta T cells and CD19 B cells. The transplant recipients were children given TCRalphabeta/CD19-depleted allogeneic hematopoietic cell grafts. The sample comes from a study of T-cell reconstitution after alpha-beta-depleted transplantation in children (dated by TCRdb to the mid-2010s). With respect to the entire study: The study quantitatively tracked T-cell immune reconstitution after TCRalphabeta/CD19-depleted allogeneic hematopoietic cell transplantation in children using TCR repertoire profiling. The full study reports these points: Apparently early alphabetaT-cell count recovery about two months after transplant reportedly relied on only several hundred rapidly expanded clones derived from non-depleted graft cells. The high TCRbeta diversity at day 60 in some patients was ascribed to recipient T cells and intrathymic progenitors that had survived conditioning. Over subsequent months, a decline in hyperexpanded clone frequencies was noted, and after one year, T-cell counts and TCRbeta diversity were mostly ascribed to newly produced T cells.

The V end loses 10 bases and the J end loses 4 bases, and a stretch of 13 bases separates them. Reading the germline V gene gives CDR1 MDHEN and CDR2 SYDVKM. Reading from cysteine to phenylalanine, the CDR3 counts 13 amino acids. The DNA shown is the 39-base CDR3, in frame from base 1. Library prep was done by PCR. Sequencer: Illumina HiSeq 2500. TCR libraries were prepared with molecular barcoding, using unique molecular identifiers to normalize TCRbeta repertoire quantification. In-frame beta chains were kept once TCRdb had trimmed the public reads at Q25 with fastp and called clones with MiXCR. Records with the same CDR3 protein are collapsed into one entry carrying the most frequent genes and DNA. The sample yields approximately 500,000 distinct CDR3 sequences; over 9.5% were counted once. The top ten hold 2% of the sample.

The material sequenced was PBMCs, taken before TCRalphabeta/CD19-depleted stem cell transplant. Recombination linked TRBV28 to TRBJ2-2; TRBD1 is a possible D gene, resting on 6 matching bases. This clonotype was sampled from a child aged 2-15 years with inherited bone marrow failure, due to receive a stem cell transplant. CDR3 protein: CAMSPGATGELFF. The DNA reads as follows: TGTGCCATGAGCCCAGGGGCCACCGGGGAGCTGTTTTTT.